Given below is one TCR beta chain in context. What it recognizes is unknown. Data came from immunoSEQ multiplex PCR; TCRdb stores just in-frame clones and leaves some out. The table has approximately 93,000 clones, about 89% seen once. The data stem from a study of T cell responses to AZD1222 COVID-19 vaccine. Study findings and constraints: Seropositivity was recorded at baseline in only six AZD1222 recipients. Close to half of all spike-specific TCRs reportedly target regions of the variants that are unmutated. Repertoires in all cases were sampled only once the peak T cell response had passed. Donor demographics were predominantly white British with a female majority; clonal diversity may be underestimated.

The CDR3 sequence is 15 residues long. Germline V gene lookup returns CDR1 SGHNT and CDR2 YYREEE (reference sequence). V lost 0 bases and J lost 0, with 9 bases in between. The clonotype was recovered from an adult who received the AZD1222 COVID-19 vaccine. The rearrangement joins TRBV5-4 to TRBJ1-1, with TRBD1 as a possible D gene (6 bases). The specimen comprised peripheral blood, sampled 28 days after the second AZD1222 dose. The CDR3: CASSLGQVMNTEAFF. CDR3 nucleotide sequence: TGTGCCAGCAGCTTGGGACAGGTCATGAACACTGAAGCTTTCTTT.